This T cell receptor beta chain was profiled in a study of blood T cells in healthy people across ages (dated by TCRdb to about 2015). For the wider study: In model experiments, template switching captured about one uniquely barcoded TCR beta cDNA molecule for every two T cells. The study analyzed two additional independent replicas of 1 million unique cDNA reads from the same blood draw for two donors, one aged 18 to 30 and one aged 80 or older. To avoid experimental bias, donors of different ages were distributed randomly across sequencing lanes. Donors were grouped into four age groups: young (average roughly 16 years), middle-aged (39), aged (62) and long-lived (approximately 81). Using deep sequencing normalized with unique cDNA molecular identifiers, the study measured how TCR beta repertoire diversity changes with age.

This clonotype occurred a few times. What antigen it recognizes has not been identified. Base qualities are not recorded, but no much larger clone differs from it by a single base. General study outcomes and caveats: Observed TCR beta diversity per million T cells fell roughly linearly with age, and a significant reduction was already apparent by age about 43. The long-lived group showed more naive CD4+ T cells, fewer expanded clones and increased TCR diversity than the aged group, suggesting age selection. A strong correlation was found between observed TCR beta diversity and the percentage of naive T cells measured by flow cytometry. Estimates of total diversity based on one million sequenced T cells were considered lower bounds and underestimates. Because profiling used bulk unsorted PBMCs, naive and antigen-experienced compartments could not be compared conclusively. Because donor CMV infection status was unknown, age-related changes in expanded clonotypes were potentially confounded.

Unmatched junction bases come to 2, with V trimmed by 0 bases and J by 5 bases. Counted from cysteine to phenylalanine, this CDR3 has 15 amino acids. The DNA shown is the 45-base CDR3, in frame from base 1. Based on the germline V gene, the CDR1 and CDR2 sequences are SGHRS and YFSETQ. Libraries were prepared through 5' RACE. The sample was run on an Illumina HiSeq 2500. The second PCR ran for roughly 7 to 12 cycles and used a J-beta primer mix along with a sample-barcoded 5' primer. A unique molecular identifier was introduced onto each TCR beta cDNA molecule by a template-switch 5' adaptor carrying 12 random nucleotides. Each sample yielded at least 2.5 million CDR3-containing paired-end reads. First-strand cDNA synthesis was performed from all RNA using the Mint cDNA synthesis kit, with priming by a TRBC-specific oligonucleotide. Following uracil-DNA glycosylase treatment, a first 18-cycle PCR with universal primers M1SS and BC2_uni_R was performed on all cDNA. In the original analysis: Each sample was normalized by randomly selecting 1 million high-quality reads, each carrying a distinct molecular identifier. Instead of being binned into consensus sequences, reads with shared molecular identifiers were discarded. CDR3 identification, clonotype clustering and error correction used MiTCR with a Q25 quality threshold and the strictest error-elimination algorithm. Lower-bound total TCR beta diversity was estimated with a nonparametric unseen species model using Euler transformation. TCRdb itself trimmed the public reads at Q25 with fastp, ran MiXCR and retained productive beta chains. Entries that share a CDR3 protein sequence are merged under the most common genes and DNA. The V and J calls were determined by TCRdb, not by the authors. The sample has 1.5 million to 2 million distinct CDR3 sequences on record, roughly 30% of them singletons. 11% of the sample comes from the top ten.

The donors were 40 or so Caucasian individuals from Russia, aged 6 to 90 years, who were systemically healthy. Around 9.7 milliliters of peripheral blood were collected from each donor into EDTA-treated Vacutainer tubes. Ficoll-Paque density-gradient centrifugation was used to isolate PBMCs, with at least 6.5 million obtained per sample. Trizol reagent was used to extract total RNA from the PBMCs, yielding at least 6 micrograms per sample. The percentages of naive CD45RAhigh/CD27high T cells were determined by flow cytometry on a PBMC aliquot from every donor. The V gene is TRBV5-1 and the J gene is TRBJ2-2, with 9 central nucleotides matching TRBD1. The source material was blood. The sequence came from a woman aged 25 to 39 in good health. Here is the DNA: TGCGCCAGCAGCTTGGAGGACAGGGGTACCGGGGAGCTGTTTTTT. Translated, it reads CASSLEDRGTGELFF.